This T cell receptor (beta chain) was sequenced in a study of T cells of healthy individuals. TCRdb used MiXCR to reprocess the 5' RACE reads, holding one entry per CDR3 protein. Of about 53,000 distinct CDR3 sequences detected, over 12% appear once; the ten largest clones hold about 15%. The CDR3 totals 12 residues. V lost 5 bases and J lost 1, with 7 bases in between. The germline V gene has CDR1 DFQATT and CDR2 SNEGSKA (reference sequence). This clonotype was picked up many times. The chain has TRBV20-1 and TRBJ2-3; D is undetermined. The source is a human donor in good health. CDR3 nucleotide sequence: TGCAGTGCTGACCAGGGCACAGATACGCAGTATTTT. It yields the protein CSADQGTDTQYF.